These 2 T cell receptor beta chains were all obtained from the same sample, sequenced in a study of shared clonotypes between healthy human individuals. CD8 cells classed as naive were CD45RO-negative and positively selected for CCR7, excluding terminally differentiated effector memory CD45RA+ cells. Libraries were prepared by immunoSEQ multiplex PCR; TCRdb keeps only in-frame clonotypes and omits some of them. The table records about 1,800,000 clones, less than 95% of them present only once. Sequences were obtained from naive CD8+ T cells sorted from blood. These receptor sequences come from a man aged 18 to 30 in good health.

The chain links TRBV6-5 to TRBJ1-5; 7 positions agree with TRBD1. The V gene's germline CDR1 is MNHEY and CDR2 SVGAGI. This CDR3 is 15 amino acids long. The junction had 6 bases not matched to a gene; V was cut back by 7 bases and J by 0 bases. The CDR3 DNA follows: TGTGCCAGCAAACCGGGACAGTATAGCAATCAGCCCCAGCATTTT. Translating gives CASKPGQYSNQPQHF.

Note on this clone: Other DNA sequences in the sample encode the same CDR3. The chain carries TRBV2 and TRBJ2-7, with D maybe TRBD2 (5 bases). This CDR3 has 13 residues. V was cut by 3 bases and J by 1 base, with 7 bases left in between. CDR1 SNHLY and CDR2 FYNNEI come from the germline V gene. The CDR3 DNA reads TGTGCCAGCAGTGACGGGGTATCCTACGAGCAGTACTTC. This translates into CASSDGVSYEQYF.